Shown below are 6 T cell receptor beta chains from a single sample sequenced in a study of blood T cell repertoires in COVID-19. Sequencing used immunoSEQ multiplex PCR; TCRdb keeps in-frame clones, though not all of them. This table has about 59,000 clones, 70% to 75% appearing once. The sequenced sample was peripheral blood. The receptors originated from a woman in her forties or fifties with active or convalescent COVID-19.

The CDR3 spells CASSSTHGSRPVSHEQFF. CDR3 coding DNA: TGTGCCAGCAGTTCCACCCATGGCTCTAGGCCGGTGAGTCATGAGCAGTTCTTC. V is TRBV27 and J is TRBJ2-1; D uncertain. This CDR3 is built from 18 residues. V lost 4 bases and J 8 bases, leaving 27 bases between the germline ends. Germline lookup yields CDR1 MNHEY and CDR2 SMNVEV (reference sequence).

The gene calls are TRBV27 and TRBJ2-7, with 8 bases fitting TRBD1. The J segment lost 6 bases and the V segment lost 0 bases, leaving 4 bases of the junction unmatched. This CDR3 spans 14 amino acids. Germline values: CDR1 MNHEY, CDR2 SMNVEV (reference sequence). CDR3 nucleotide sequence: TGTGCCAGCAGTTTATCGCAGGGGGCAGGCGAGCAGTACTTC. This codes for CASSLSQGAGEQYF.

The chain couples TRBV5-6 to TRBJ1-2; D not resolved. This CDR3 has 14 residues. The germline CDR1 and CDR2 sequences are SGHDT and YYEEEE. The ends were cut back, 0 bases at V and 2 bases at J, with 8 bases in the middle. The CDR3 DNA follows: TGTGCCAGCAGCTTGGCCGTCAGGAACTATGGCTACACCTTC. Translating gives CASSLAVRNYGYTF.

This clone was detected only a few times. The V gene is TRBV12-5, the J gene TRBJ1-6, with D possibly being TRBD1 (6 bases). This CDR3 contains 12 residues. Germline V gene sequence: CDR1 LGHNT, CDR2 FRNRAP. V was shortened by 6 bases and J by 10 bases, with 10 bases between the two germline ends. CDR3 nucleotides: TGTGCTAGTGGACAGGGAGACTCACCCCTCCACTTT. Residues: CASGQGDSPLHF.

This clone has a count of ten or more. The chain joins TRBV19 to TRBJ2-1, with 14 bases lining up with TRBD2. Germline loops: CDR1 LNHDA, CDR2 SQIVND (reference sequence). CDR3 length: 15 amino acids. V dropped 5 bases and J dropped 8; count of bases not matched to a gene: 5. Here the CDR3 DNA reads TGTGCCAGTAGTCCCGGGACTAGCGGGAGCGATGAGCAGTTCTTC. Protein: CASSPGTSGSDEQFF.

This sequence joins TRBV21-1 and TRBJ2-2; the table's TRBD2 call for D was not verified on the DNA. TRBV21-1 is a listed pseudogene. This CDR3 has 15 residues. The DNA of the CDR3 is TGTGCCAGCAGCAAAGACGAATGGGGGGCCGGGGAGCTGTTTTTT. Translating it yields CASSKDEWGAGELFF.